The rows below give T cell receptor beta chains drawn from one sample of a study of blood T cell repertoires in COVID-19. The repertoire was sequenced with immunoSEQ multiplex PCR; TCRdb's copy has only in-frame clones and lacks some. The sample records about 180,000 clones, about nine tenths being singletons. Sequenced input: peripheral blood. These receptors were taken from a woman in her 30s with acute or convalescent COVID-19. The CDR3 runs from the conserved cysteine through the conserved F or W. D genes are given only for firm matches. Clone size is shown for a subset of rows, as once, few, many or a class of expanded clone.

v_gene	d_gene	j_gene	abundance	CDR3aa	CDR3nt
TRBV30	TRBD2	TRBJ2-3	-	CAWRLAGGRGYTQYF	TGTGCCTGGAGGCTAGCGGGAGGTAGGGGGTATACGCAGTATTTT
TRBV9	TRBD1	TRBJ1-2	-	CASSVGGQGAYGYTF	TGTGCCAGCAGCGTAGGAGGACAGGGGGCCTATGGCTACACCTTC
TRBV6-1	TRBD1	TRBJ1-5	once	CASSESYIGQGNYSNQPQHF	TGTGCCAGCAGTGAATCCTATATAGGACAGGGGAACTATAGCAATCAGCCCCAGCATTTT
TRBV5-1	TRBD2	TRBJ2-3	-	CASSGGEWADTQYF	TGCGCCAGCAGCGGGGGGGAGTGGGCGGATACGCAGTATTTT
TRBV14	-	TRBJ2-3	-	CASSQRPDTDTQYF	TGTGCCAGCAGCCAGCGTCCCGACACAGATACGCAGTATTTT
TRBV5-5	-	TRBJ2-1	-	CASSLLASYNEQFF	TGTGCCAGCAGCCTGCTAGCGTCCTACAATGAGCAGTTCTTC
TRBV19	-	TRBJ1-1	-	CASSPFLSKGIGQNTEAFF	TGTGCCAGTAGTCCCTTTCTTTCAAAGGGGATAGGGCAGAACACTGAAGCTTTCTTT
TRBV12-3/TRBV12-4	-	TRBJ2-3	-	CASSFISGTQYF	TGTGCCAGCAGTTTCATTTCAGGGACGCAGTATTTT
TRBV19	-	TRBJ1-5	-	CASSIDRQYSNQPQHF	TGTGCCAGTAGTATAGATCGCCAGTATAGCAATCAGCCCCAGCATTTT
TRBV6-5	-	TRBJ1-5	-	CASSYSRASNQPQHF	TGTGCCAGCAGTTACTCGAGGGCGAGCAATCAGCCCCAGCATTTT
TRBV14	-	TRBJ1-2	-	CASSQVGGAAGYTF	TGTGCCAGCAGCCAAGTTGGAGGGGCGGCTGGCTACACCTTC
TRBV2	-	TRBJ1-4	-	CASRTVGGSTNEKLFF	TGTGCCAGCCGGACTGTAGGAGGCTCAACTAATGAAAAACTGTTTTTT
TRBV6-6	-	TRBJ2-5	-	CASSYFIETQYF	TGTGCCAGCAGTTATTTCATAGAGACCCAGTACTTC
TRBV5-6	-	TRBJ1-1	-	CASSLDEEAFF	TGTGCCAGCAGCTTGGACGAGGAAGCTTTCTTT
TRBV9	-	TRBJ2-2	-	CASSAYTSTGELFF	TGTGCCAGCAGCGCCTACACTAGCACCGGGGAGCTGTTTTTT
TRBV21-1	-	TRBJ2-1	once	CATNRDRLTNEQFF	TGTGCCACCAATCGGGACAGGTTAACCAATGAGCAGTTCTTC
TRBV2	-	TRBJ2-7	few	CASSEAGPRLNYEQYF	TGTGCCAGCAGTGAGGCGGGGCCGCGACTGAACTACGAGCAGTACTTC
TRBV11-3	-	TRBJ2-3	-	CASSTWGGPTDTQYF	TGTGCCAGCAGCACCTGGGGGGGGCCCACAGATACGCAGTATTTT
TRBV9	TRBD2	TRBJ2-3	-	CASSAVAGLAVVETDTQYF	TGTGCCAGCAGCGCCGTGGCGGGACTAGCTGTTGTGGAGACAGATACGCAGTATTTT
TRBV29-1	-	TRBJ2-2	-	CSVDGEYAGELFF	TGCAGCGTTGACGGGGAATACGCCGGGGAGCTGTTTTTT
TRBV28	TRBD1	TRBJ2-7	-	CASSLFGQGAYEQYF	TGTGCCAGCAGTTTATTTGGACAGGGGGCCTACGAGCAGTACTTC
TRBV25-1	-	TRBJ2-5	-	CASVPGEGETQYF	TGTGCCAGTGTCCCAGGGGAAGGGGAGACCCAGTACTTC
TRBV2	TRBD2	TRBJ2-3	-	CASSEMLAGGLDTDTQYF	TGTGCCAGCAGTGAGATGCTAGCGGGAGGACTAGACACAGATACGCAGTATTTT
TRBV15	TRBD2	TRBJ2-1	-	CATSRGGTSGKYEQFF	TGTGCCACCAGCAGAGGAGGGACTAGCGGGAAATATGAGCAGTTCTTC
TRBV12-2	-	TRBJ1-5	-	CASRLENDREDQPQHF	TGTGCAAGTCGCTTAGAAAACGACAGGGAGGATCAGCCCCAGCATTTT
TRBV19	TRBD2	TRBJ2-5	-	CASRSGGKGETQYF	TGTGCCAGTAGGAGCGGGGGTAAGGGGGAGACCCAGTACTTC
TRBV2	TRBD2	TRBJ2-1	-	CAVAGTRVGEQFF	TGTGCCGTCGCCGGGACTAGAGTAGGGGAGCAGTTCTTC
TRBV7-2	TRBD2	TRBJ2-1	-	CASSQHPLAGGDNEQFF	TGTGCCAGCAGCCAACACCCGCTAGCGGGAGGAGACAATGAGCAGTTCTTC
TRBV11-2	-	TRBJ1-6	-	CASPSSARSCSYNSPLHF	TGTGCCAGCCCTTCTAGCGCGCGATCCTGCTCCTATAATTCACCCCTCCACTTT
TRBV7-8	TRBD1	TRBJ2-7	-	CASSLGSVGTVFYEQYF	TGTGCCAGCAGCTTGGGCTCCGTGGGGACAGTCTTCTACGAGCAGTACTTC
TRBV7-9	-	TRBJ1-1	-	CASSLPGGTEAFF	TGTGCCAGCAGCTTACCGGGGGGGACTGAAGCTTTCTTT
TRBV20-1	-	TRBJ1-6	-	CSALLGSPLHF	TGCAGTGCTTTACTCGGTTCACCCCTCCACTTT
TRBV6-5	-	TRBJ1-6	few	CASNPSEGPLHF	TGTGCCAGCAACCCCAGCGAAGGTCCCCTCCACTTT
TRBV12-5	TRBD2	TRBJ2-1	-	CASGWEGGSYNEQFF	TGTGCTAGTGGTTGGGAGGGAGGCTCCTACAATGAGCAGTTCTTC
TRBV18	TRBD1	TRBJ1-1	-	CASSPDRVIEAFF	TGTGCCAGCTCTCCCGACAGGGTAATTGAAGCTTTCTTT
TRBV7-9	TRBD2	TRBJ2-7	-	CASSLGTSTSYEQYF	TGTGCCAGCAGCTTAGGGACTAGCACCTCCTACGAGCAGTACTTC
TRBV19	TRBD1	TRBJ2-7	-	CASSIRQGRYEQYF	TGTGCCAGTAGTATCCGACAGGGGCGCTACGAGCAGTACTTC
TRBV11-3	TRBD2	TRBJ2-1	-	CASSPTGTSSGGNEQFF	TGTGCCAGCAGCCCGACCGGGACTAGCTCAGGGGGCAATGAGCAGTTCTTC
TRBV2	-	TRBJ1-3	-	CASSAGYSGNTIYF	TGTGCCAGCAGCGCGGGGTACTCTGGAAACACCATATATTTT
TRBV28	TRBD1	TRBJ1-6	-	CASSTHYRGSPLHF	TGTGCCAGCAGTACACACTACAGGGGTTCACCCCTCCACTTT
TRBV11-2	-	TRBJ2-3	-	CASSLNSRTDTQYF	TGTGCCAGCAGCTTAAACAGCCGCACAGATACGCAGTATTTT
TRBV19	-	TRBJ1-5	many	CASQDDNQPQHF	TGTGCCAGCCAGGATGACAATCAGCCCCAGCATTTT
TRBV15	-	TRBJ1-1	-	CATSSQSQVEAFF	TGTGCCACCAGCAGTCAATCACAGGTTGAAGCTTTCTTT
TRBV10-1	TRBD2	TRBJ2-1	-	CASSESSSGSYNEQFF	TGCGCCAGCAGTGAGTCGTCGAGCGGGAGTTACAATGAGCAGTTCTTC
TRBV9	-	TRBJ2-7	-	CASSVQPTGEQYF	TGTGCCAGCAGCGTCCAACCTACAGGCGAGCAGTACTTC